These 27 T cell receptor beta chains were all obtained from the same sample, sequenced in a study of cytotoxic CD8 clonotypes in ibrutinib-treated CLL. Sequencing was performed with immunoSEQ multiplex PCR; in TCRdb, only in-frame clones are kept and a portion is missing. The sample yields around 52,000 clones, approximately 60% seen once. Sample: PBMCs, taken after 24 months of ibrutinib treatment. The source is a human donor with chronic lymphocytic leukemia.

The chain uses TRBV29-1 and TRBJ1-2; 8 nucleotides agree with TRBD1. The CDR3 loop spans 12 amino acids. V trimming: 7 bases; J trimming: 5 bases; junction bases outside the gene matches: 6. Germline V gene data show CDR1 as SQVTM and CDR2 as ANQGSEA. Here the CDR3 reads CSATDRAYGYTF. The DNA of the CDR3 is TGCAGCGCAACGGACAGGGCATATGGCTACACCTTC.

The J gene is TRBJ1-1, the V gene TRBV5-5; the D is unclear. From germline, CDR1 is SGHKS and CDR2 YYEKEE (reference sequence). The CDR3 runs to 14 residues. V lost 4 bases, J lost 4 bases, and 14 bases lay in between. CDR3 protein: CASSQEIGGTEAFF. Written as DNA, the CDR3 is TGTGCCAGCAGCCAAGAAATAGGAGGCACTGAAGCTTTCTTT.

A few counts support this clone. The chain combines TRBV28 with TRBJ1-3; D not resolved. Per the germline V gene, CDR1 is MDHEN and CDR2 is SYDVKM. Trimming shortened V by 7 bases and J by 4 bases, and 17 bases separated the two germline ends. There are 15 residues in the CDR3. The CDR3 loop is CASNPQGAAGNTIYF. The CDR3 region has the DNA TGTGCCAGCAACCCCCAAGGCGCTGCCGGAAACACCATATATTTT.

This clone was seen only a few times. This chain joins TRBV5-1 and TRBJ1-4; TRBD1 is a possible D gene (5 bases). V lost 6 bases and J lost 3, with 9 bases in between. Germline CDR1 SGHRS, CDR2 YFSETQ. This CDR3 region has 13 residues. The CDR3 DNA is TGCGCCAGCAAGAGGGGTTCTAATGAAAAACTGTTTTTT. This gives the protein CASKRGSNEKLFF.

The gene calls are TRBV4-1 and TRBJ2-1, with 8 bases fitting TRBD2. The J segment lost 8 bases and the V segment lost 3 bases, leaving 12 bases of the junction unmatched. Germline V gene sequence: CDR1 MGHRA, CDR2 YSYEKL. The CDR3 is 16 amino acids. The DNA of the CDR3 is TGCGCCAGCAGCCATGTAGCGGGATACGTCGGTGATGAGCAGTTCTTC. It encodes CASSHVAGYVGDEQFF.

The gene calls are TRBV19 and TRBJ2-5; D gene uncertain. Trimming shortened V by 5 bases and J by 5 bases, and 6 bases separated the two germline ends. CDR1 and CDR2 from the germline V gene are LNHDA and SQIVND (reference sequence). The length of the CDR3 is 11 residues. The CDR3 loop reads CASSAAETQYF. As DNA, the CDR3 is TGTGCCAGTAGTGCGGCCGAGACCCAGTACTTC.

The V call is TRBV19, the J call TRBJ2-3; TRBD2 agrees at 10 bases. V shed 7 bases and J 3 bases; nucleotides not matched to a gene: 7. The germline CDR1 and CDR2 sequences are LNHDA and SQIVND (reference sequence). This CDR3 has 15 amino acids. The CDR3 loop is CASKPSGSLTDTQYF. CDR3 DNA: TGTGCCAGTAAGCCTAGCGGGAGTTTAACAGATACGCAGTATTTT.

This clone came up many times. CDR3 DNA: TGTGCCAGCAGCTTGGGCGGAGGCACCGTCCTTTTCTACGAGCAGTACTTC. It codes for CASSLGGGTVLFYEQYF. This chain connects TRBV7-8 to TRBJ2-7; D might be TRBD2 (5 bases). Germline V gene data show CDR1 as SGHVS and CDR2 as FQNEAQ. The CDR3 totals 17 residues. The V end lost 3 bases, the J end lost 3 bases, and 21 bases lay between the germline ends.

Many counts were recorded for this clone. V is TRBV4-2 and J is TRBJ1-1; D is undetermined. The CDR3 extends over 14 amino acids. CDR1 is LGHNA and CDR2 is YNFKEQ in the germline V gene. Trimming left V 0 bases short and J 4 bases short, with 9 bases between. The CDR3 reads CASSQEIGGTEAFF. In DNA form, the CDR3 reads TGTGCCAGCAGCCAAGAAATAGGAGGCACTGAAGCTTTCTTT.

This sequence joins TRBV6-4 and TRBJ1-4; D is perhaps TRBD1 (5 bases). V gave up 4 bases and J gave up 0 bases, with 18 bases separating them. CDR1 is MRHNA and CDR2 is SNTAGT in the germline V gene. The CDR3 totals 18 residues. CDR3 coding DNA: TGTGCCAGCAGTGGCAGGCGGGACGGACCTGCAACTAATGAAAAACTGTTTTTT. Residues: CASSGRRDGPATNEKLFF.

This clone showed up just a few times. This chain joins TRBV6-1 and TRBJ2-7; D gene uncertain. The V and J ends lost 1 base and 2 bases respectively, with 6 bases between them. Germline V CDR1 and CDR2: MNHNS, SASEGT. The CDR3 loop spans 13 amino acids. The DNA of the CDR3 is TGTGCCAGCAGTGAAGGGGTAGCCTACGAGCAGTACGTC. Translated, it gives CASSEGVAYEQYV.

The chain recombines TRBV5-1 with TRBJ1-2; 7 positions agree with TRBD1. V shed 1 base and J 11 bases; nucleotides not matched to a gene: 8. Per the germline V gene, CDR1 is SGHRS and CDR2 is YFSETQ. This CDR3 region has 13 residues. CDR3 sequence reads: CASSLNSGTAYTF. As DNA, the CDR3 is TGCGCCAGCAGCTTGAACTCCGGGACAGCGTACACCTTC.

This clone was counted a few times. Here the CDR3 DNA reads TGTGCCACCACCCCCCGGGGCACAGATACGCAGTATTTT. This sequence encodes CATTPRGTDTQYF. The chain couples TRBV5-4 to TRBJ2-3, with unresolved D. The CDR3 is 13 residues long. Trimming cost V 9 bases and J 1 base, with 12 bases left between them. In germline, CDR1 is SGHNT, CDR2 YYREEE (reference sequence). Drawing the rest from reference TRBV5-4 and TRBJ2-3, the complete variable domain is ETGVTQSPTHLIKTRGQQVTLRCSSQSGHNTVSWYQQALGQGPQFIFQYYREEENGRGNFPPRFSGLQFPNYSSELNVNALELDDSALYLCATTPRGTDTQYFGPGTRLTVL.

The count of this clone is one. This may arise from a read error, as a much more abundant clone is one base away. The rearrangement joins TRBV18 to TRBJ2-5; D is undetermined. This CDR3 spans 12 amino acids. The germline CDR1 and CDR2 sequences are KGHSH and LQKENI. Trimming shortened V by 2 bases and J by 0 bases, and 1 base separated the two germline ends. The CDR3 region has the DNA TGTGCCAGCTCACCAAACCAAGAGACCCAGTACTTC. Protein sequence: CASSPNQETQYF.

CDR3 in amino acids: CAISATGAYNEQFF. CDR3 in DNA: TGTGCCATCAGTGCCACAGGCGCCTACAATGAGCAGTTCTTC. The rearrangement joins TRBV10-3 to TRBJ2-1; D is possibly TRBD1 (5 bases). There are 14 residues in the CDR3. Germline CDR1 reads ENHRY; CDR2 reads SYGVKD. Trimming took off 4 bases at V and 2 bases at J, with 9 bases between the two ends.

This chain uses TRBV11-2 with TRBJ1-2; 8 bases align to TRBD1. The junction had 4 bases not matched to a gene; V was cut back by 5 bases and J by 5 bases. The CDR3 length is 13 residues. Germline V CDR1 and CDR2: SGHAT, FQNNGV. The CDR3 loop reads CASSPDRVYGYTF. The DNA for the CDR3 is TGTGCCAGCAGCCCGGACAGGGTTTATGGCTACACCTTC.

The CDR3 coding sequence is TGTGCCAGCAGCTTGAGTCATCAGCCCCAGCATTTT. This gives the protein CASSLSHQPQHF. J is TRBJ1-5 and V is TRBV5-8, with no clear D. The CDR3 spans 12 residues. Trimming cost V 1 base and J 5 bases, with 4 bases left between them. CDR1 is SGHTS and CDR2 is YDEGEE in the germline V gene.

The chain carries TRBV11-2 and TRBJ2-2, with 8 bases fitting TRBD1. Germline trimming cut 5 bases from V and 8 bases from J; bases unmatched to any gene: 10. The CDR3 length is 15 residues. Germline lookup yields CDR1 SGHAT and CDR2 FQNNGV. The CDR3 nucleotides read TGTGCCAGCAGCCCCGGGACACAGGGGGTTGGGGAGCTGTTTTTT. Amino acids: CASSPGTQGVGELFF.

This clone was counted a few times. V is TRBV29-1 and J is TRBJ2-5, with 15 bases lining up with TRBD2. V shed 7 bases and J 4 bases; nucleotides not matched to a gene: 4. This CDR3 contains 14 residues. The germline V gene encodes CDR1 SQVTM and CDR2 ANQGSEA. CDR3 sequence reads: CSGRTSGGAETQYF. CDR3 DNA sequence: TGCAGCGGGAGGACTAGCGGGGGGGCAGAGACCCAGTACTTC.

There are a few counts of this clone. The gene calls are TRBV19 and TRBJ1-5; D is possibly TRBD1 (5 bases). The CDR3 is made up of 14 amino acids. The germline V and J ends were trimmed by 3 bases and 2 bases, with 8 bases remaining between them. The germline V gene has CDR1 LNHDA and CDR2 SQIVND (reference sequence). This CDR3 is CASSIRRGNQPQHF. The CDR3 nucleotides read TGTGCCAGTAGTATTCGCAGGGGCAATCAGCCCCAGCATTTT.

The V gene is TRBV28, the J gene TRBJ1-3; no definite D call. The CDR3 extends over 17 amino acids. Germline values: CDR1 MDHEN, CDR2 SYDVKM. The V and J ends lost 5 bases and 0 bases respectively, with 17 bases between them. The CDR3 DNA follows: TGTGCCAGCAGTCTCCAAACCAGGCTTACCTCTGGAAACACCATATATTTT. This encodes CASSLQTRLTSGNTIYF.

The chain joins TRBV27 to TRBJ2-1; no clear D. Germline V gene data show CDR1 as MNHEY and CDR2 as SMNVEV (reference sequence). The CDR3 length is 13 residues. Trimming removed 6 bases from V and 9 bases from J, with 15 bases in between. As DNA, the CDR3 is TGTGCCAGCAGACTTAAGGTGTCGGGTGAGCAGTTCTTC. It translates to CASRLKVSGEQFF.

In its sample, this clone was seen a few times. V usage is TRBV10-1 and J usage is TRBJ1-1; D unresolved. Germline V lookup: CDR1 WNHNN, CDR2 SYGVQD (reference sequence). Trimming left V 0 bases short and J 7 bases short, with 9 bases between. The CDR3 runs to 13 residues. As DNA, the CDR3 is TGCGCCAGCAGTGAGTCGCTCCGGGATGAAGCTTTCTTT. This gives the protein CASSESLRDEAFF.

This clone showed up just a few times. The V and J genes are TRBV6-5 and TRBJ2-1; the D is unclear. Germline V gene data show CDR1 as MNHEY and CDR2 as SVGAGI. The CDR3 contains 11 residues. Trimming cost V 5 bases and J 15 bases, with 14 bases left between them. CDR3: CASSGDHLGFF. In DNA, the CDR3 is TGTGCCAGCAGTGGCGACCACTTGGGGTTCTTC.

The chain uses TRBV5-1 and TRBJ1-4; a possible D gene is TRBD1 (6 bases). This CDR3 region has 15 residues. V lost 5 bases and J lost 0, with 11 bases in between. CDR1 SGHRS and CDR2 YFSETQ come from the germline V gene. The CDR3 DNA is TGCGCCAGCAGAGAGACAGGCCCAACTAATGAAAAACTGTTTTTT. It encodes CASRETGPTNEKLFF.

The J gene is TRBJ1-3, the V gene TRBV5-1, with D unresolved. V dropped 3 bases and J dropped 4 bases, with 14 bases sitting between them. The germline V gene has CDR1 SGHRS and CDR2 YFSETQ. This CDR3 is 15 amino acids long. The CDR3 reads CASSSGISSGNTIYF. CDR3 nucleotide sequence: TGCGCCAGCAGCTCTGGGATCAGTTCCGGAAACACCATATATTTT.

This clone was detected a few times. The chain is built from TRBV7-2 and TRBJ1-2, with unresolved D. CDR1 and CDR2 from the germline V gene are SGHTA and FQGNSA. The CDR3 is made up of 13 amino acids. The V and J ends lost 1 base and 3 bases respectively, with 6 bases between them. The CDR3 nucleotides read TGTGCCAGCAGCTTAGAGGTAGACTATGGCTACACCTTC. This gives the protein CASSLEVDYGYTF.